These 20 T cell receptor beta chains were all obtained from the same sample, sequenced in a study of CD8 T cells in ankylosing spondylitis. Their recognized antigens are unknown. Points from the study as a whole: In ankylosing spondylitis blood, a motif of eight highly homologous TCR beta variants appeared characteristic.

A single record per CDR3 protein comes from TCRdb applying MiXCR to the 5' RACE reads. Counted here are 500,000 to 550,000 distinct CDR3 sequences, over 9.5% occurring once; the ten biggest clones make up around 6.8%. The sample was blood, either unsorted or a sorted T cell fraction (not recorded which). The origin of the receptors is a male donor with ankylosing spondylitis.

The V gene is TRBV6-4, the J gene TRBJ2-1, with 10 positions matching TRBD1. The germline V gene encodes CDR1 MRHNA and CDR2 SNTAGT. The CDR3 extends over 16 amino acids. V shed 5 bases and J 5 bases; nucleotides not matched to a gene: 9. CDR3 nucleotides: TGTGCCAGCAGTCCGACCACCGGGACAGGGGACAATGAGCAGTTCTTC. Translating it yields CASSPTTGTGDNEQFF.

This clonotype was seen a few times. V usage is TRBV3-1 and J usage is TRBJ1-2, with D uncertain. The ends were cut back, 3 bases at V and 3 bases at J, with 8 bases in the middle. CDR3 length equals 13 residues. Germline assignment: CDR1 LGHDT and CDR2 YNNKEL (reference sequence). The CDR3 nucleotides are TGTGCCAGCAGCCAGTCGGTATACTATGGCTACACCTTC. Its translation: CASSQSVYYGYTF.

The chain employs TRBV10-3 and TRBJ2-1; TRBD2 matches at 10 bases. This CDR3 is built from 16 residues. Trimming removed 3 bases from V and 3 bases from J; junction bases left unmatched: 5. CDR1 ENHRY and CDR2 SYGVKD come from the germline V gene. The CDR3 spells CAISESSGRFYNEQFF. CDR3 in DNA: TGTGCCATCAGTGAATCTAGCGGGAGATTCTACAATGAGCAGTTCTTC.

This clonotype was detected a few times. In nucleotides, the CDR3 is TGTGCCAGCAGCTTAGCGCAGGGCAGGGGGCCAGAGACCCAGTACTTC. Protein product: CASSLAQGRGPETQYF. The V call is TRBV7-2, the J call TRBJ2-5; 8 nucleotides match TRBD1. The CDR3 is 16 residues long. V was clipped by 0 bases and J by 4 bases; unmatched bases: 7. Germline loops: CDR1 SGHTA, CDR2 FQGNSA.

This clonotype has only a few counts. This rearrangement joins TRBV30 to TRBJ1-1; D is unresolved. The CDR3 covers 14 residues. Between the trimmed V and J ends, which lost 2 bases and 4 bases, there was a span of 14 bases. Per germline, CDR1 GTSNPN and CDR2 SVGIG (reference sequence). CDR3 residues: CAWSIVPGGTEAFF. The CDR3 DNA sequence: TGTGCCTGGAGTATAGTACCGGGTGGCACTGAAGCTTTCTTT.

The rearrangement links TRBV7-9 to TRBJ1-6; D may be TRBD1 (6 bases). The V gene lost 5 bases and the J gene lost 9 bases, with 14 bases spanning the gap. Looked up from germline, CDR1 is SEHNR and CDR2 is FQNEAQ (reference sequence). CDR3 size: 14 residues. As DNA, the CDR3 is TGTGCCAGCAGCCTAAGTACGGGGGCTTCACCCCTCCACTTT. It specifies CASSLSTGASPLHF.

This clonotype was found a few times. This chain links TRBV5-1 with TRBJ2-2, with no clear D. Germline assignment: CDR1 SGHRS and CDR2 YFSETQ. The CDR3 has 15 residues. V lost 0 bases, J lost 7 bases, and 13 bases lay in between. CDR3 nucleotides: TGCGCCAGCAGCTTGGGAGGTCCGTTGATCGGGGAGCTGTTTTTT. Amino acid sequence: CASSLGGPLIGELFF.

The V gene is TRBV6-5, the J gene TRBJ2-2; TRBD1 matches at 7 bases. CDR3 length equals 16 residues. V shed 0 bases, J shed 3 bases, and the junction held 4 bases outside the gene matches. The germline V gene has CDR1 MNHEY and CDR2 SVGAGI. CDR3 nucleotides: TGTGCCAGCAGTTACTCGGGACAGCCGTACACCGGGGAGCTGTTTTTT. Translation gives CASSYSGQPYTGELFF.

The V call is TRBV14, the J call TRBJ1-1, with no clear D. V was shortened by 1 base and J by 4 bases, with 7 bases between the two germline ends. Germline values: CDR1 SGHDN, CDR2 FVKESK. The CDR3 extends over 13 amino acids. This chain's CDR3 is CASSQVGRTEAFF. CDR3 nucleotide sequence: TGTGCCAGCAGCCAAGTAGGGCGCACTGAAGCTTTCTTT.

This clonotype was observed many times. The CDR3, as DNA: TGTGCCAGCAGCCAAGGCAGAAGCAATCAGCCCCAGCATTTT. Amino acids: CASSQGRSNQPQHF. V and J are TRBV3-1 and TRBJ1-5; D unclear. The V end lost 1 base, the J end lost 1 base, and 5 bases lay between the germline ends. Germline CDR1 is LGHDT and CDR2 is YNNKEL (reference sequence). The CDR3 runs 14 residues.

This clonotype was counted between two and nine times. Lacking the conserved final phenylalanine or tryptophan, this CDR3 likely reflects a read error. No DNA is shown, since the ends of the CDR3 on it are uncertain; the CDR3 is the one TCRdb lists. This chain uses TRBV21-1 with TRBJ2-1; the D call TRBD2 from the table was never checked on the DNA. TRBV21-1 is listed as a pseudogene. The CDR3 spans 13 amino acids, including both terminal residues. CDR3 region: CASSEIRGDYQEL.

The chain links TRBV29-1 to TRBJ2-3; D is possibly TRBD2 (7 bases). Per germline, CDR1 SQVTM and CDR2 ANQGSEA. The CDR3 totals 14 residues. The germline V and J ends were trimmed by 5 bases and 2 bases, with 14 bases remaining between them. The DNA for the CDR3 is TGCAGCGTTCGGGGGCGGGGGAACACAGATACGCAGTATTTT. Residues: CSVRGRGNTDTQYF.

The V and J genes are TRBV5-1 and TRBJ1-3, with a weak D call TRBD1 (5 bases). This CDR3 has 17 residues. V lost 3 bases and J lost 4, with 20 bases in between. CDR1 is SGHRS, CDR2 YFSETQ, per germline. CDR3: CASSWGDRMVFGNTIYF. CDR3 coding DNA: TGCGCCAGCAGCTGGGGGGACCGGATGGTGTTCGGAAACACCATATATTTT.

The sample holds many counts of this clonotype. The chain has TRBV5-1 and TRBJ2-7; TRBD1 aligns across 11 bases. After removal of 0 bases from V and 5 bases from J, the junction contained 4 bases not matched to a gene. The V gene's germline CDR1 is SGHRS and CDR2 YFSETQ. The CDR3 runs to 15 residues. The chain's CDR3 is CASSLEGTGGNEQYF. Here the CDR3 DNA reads TGCGCCAGCAGCTTGGAGGGGACAGGGGGGAACGAGCAGTACTTC.

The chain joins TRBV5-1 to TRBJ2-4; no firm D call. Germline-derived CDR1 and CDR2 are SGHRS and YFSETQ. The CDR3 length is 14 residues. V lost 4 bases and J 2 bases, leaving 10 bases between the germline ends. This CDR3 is CASSEGWTKNIQYF. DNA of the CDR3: TGCGCCAGCAGCGAAGGATGGACCAAAAACATTCAGTACTTC.

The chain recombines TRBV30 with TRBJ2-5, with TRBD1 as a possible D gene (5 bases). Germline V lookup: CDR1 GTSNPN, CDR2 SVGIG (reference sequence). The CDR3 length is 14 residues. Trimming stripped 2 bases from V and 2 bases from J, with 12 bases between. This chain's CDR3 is CAWSPRQIQETQYF. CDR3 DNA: TGTGCCTGGAGTCCAAGACAGATTCAAGAGACCCAGTACTTC.

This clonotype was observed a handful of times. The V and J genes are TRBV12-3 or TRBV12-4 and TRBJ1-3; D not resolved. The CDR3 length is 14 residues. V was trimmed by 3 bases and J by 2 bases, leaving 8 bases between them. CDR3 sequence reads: CASSLSVTGNTIYF. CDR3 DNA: TGTGCCAGCAGTTTGTCGGTGACTGGAAACACCATATATTTT.

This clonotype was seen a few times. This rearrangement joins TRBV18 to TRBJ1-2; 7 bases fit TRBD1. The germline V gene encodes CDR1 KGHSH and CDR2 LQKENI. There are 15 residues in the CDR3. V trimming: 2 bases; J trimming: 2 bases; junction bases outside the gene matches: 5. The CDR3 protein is CASSPSRGQNYGYTF. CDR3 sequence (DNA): TGTGCCAGCTCACCATCTCGGGGACAGAACTATGGCTACACCTTC.

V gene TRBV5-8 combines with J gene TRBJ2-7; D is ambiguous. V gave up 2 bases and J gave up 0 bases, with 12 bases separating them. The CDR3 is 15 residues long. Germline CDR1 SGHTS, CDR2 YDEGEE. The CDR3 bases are TGTGCCAGCAGCTTATTACAGCGCAACTCCTACGAGCAGTACTTC. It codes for CASSLLQRNSYEQYF. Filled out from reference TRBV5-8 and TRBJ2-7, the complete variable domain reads EAGVTQSPTHLIKTRGQQATLRCSPISGHTSVYWYQQALGLGLQFLLWYDEGEERNRGNFPPRFSGRQFPNYSSELNVNALELEDSALYLCASSLLQRNSYEQYFGPGTRLTVT.

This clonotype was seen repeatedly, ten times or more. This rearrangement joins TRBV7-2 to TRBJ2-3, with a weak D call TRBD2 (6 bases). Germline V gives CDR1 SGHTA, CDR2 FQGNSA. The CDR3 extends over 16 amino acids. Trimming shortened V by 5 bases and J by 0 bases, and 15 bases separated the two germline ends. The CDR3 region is CASSPIATRSTDTQYF. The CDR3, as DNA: TGTGCCAGCAGCCCGATAGCGACTAGGAGCACAGATACGCAGTATTTT.